This section outlines one T cell receptor (beta chain) sequence together with its context. Its antigen is not identified. The ends were cut back, 4 bases at V and 0 bases at J, with 10 bases in the middle. This CDR3 spans 14 amino acids. Germline-derived CDR1 and CDR2 are SGHRS and YFSETQ. TCRdb fed the PCR reads into MiXCR, producing one record per CDR3 protein. The data hold just under 20,000 distinct CDR3 sequences, with roughly 63% observed a single time. These data are taken from a study of vaccination and CD4 T cells after COVID-19. Across the whole study: The convalescents included six males and four females, and among them two were Hispanic while seven were Caucasian. Post-diagnosis, post-COVID samples were collected after a median approximately 92 days, ranging 35 to 161. Timing of post-vaccine sample collection was a median approximately 72 days after dose two, with a range of 14 to 241.

General study results and limits: Counts of SARS-CoV-2-reactive clonotypes had a median that went from roughly 21 to 40, a nonsignificant change.

J is TRBJ1-1 and V is TRBV5-1; D ambiguous. This TCR came from a human donor who had recovered from COVID-19. The sequencing here drew on CD4+ T cells from blood, taken after SARS-CoV-2 vaccination. CDR3 residues: CASSPDLMNTEAFF. DNA of the CDR3: TGCGCCAGCAGCCCGGACCTCATGAACACTGAAGCTTTCTTT.